This T cell receptor (beta chain) was sequenced during a study of OX40 agonist ivuxolimab in advanced cancers. Study-level information: Those enrolled were roughly 80% male, with a mean age of roughly 62 years and ages from about 20 to 79.

Data came from immunoSEQ multiplex PCR; TCRdb stores just in-frame clones and leaves some out. The table lists approximately 76,000 clones, 70% to 90% of them singletons, with 13% in the top ten. With respect to this clone: Antigen: not known.

CDR1 is SGHAT and CDR2 is FQNNGV in the germline V gene. This CDR3 has 13 residues. Deletions cut 3 bases from V and 3 bases from J, with 8 bases between. Study results and caveats: Some nonresponders additionally presented with little normalized T-cell clonal expansion.

This chain links TRBV11-2 with TRBJ2-5; possible D gene TRBD2, 6 bases. The material was CD4+ or CD8+ T cells sorted from blood, obtained in a trial of the OX40 agonist ivuxolimab. The TCR was taken from an adult with an advanced solid tumor such as melanoma, head and neck, liver or kidney cancer. CDR3 region: CASSFGGEETQYF. The CDR3 DNA reads TGTGCCAGCAGCTTTGGAGGGGAAGAGACCCAGTACTTC.